The rows below give T cell receptor beta chains drawn from one sample of a study of blood T cell repertoires in COVID-19. Assay: immunoSEQ multiplex PCR; the TCRdb copy retains only in-frame clones and omits some. The sample has about 160,000 clones; approximately 87% are singletons. The sequenced sample consisted of peripheral blood. These receptors were collected from a woman between 65 and 79 years old with acute or convalescent COVID-19. Both conserved end residues are part of each CDR3. Each record gives: J gene, clone size, D gene, V gene, CDR3 DNA, CDR3 protein. The D gene is left open where the match is weak. Rows may omit the clone size; those that give it use once, few, many or a size class.

TRBJ2-5 | . | TRBD2 | TRBV11-2 | TGTGCCAGCAGCTTAACGCGGGGGAGCCAAGAGACCCAGTACTTC | CASSLTRGSQETQYF
TRBJ2-1 | . | TRBD2 | TRBV10-3 | TGTGCCATCAGGGACAGACTAGCGGAATACAATGAGCAGTTCTTC | CAIRDRLAEYNEQFF
TRBJ1-6 | once | TRBD1 | TRBV7-2 | TGTGCCAGCAGCAATCAAGGACAGGGGAGGCTCCACTTT | CASSNQGQGRLHF
TRBJ2-3 | . | TRBD2 | TRBV6-1 | TGTGCCAGCAGTGCCCTCCTCCCGGGGGGAACAGATACGCAGTATTTT | CASSALLPGGTDTQYF
TRBJ2-3 | . | TRBD2 | TRBV7-9 | TGTGCCAGCAGCCCAATGACTAGCGGGAGGAACACAGATACGCAGTATTTT | CASSPMTSGRNTDTQYF
TRBJ2-5 | . | TRBD2 | TRBV19 | TGTGCCAGTAGTATCGGCCTACTAGCGGGCATCCAAGAGACCCAGTACTTC | CASSIGLLAGIQETQYF
TRBJ1-4 | . | . | TRBV19 | TGTGCCAGTAGTATTTTCGAGGAAGAACTGTTTTTT | CASSIFEEELFF
TRBJ1-5 | . | . | TRBV2 | TGTGCCAGCAGTGGACAGTACAATCAGCCCCAGCATTTT | CASSGQYNQPQHF
TRBJ1-1 | . | . | TRBV29-1 | TGCAGCGTTGGCAGTAACACTGAAGCTTTCTTT | CSVGSNTEAFF
TRBJ2-1 | few | TRBD2 | TRBV2 | TGTGCCAGCAGTGAAGTGAGGACTAGGTCCACCTCCTACAATGAGCAGTTCTTC | CASSEVRTRSTSYNEQFF
TRBJ2-3 | . | TRBD2 | TRBV4-2 | TGTGCCAGCAGCCTCTACCCCCAGACTAGCGGGATAACAGATACGCAGTATTTT | CASSLYPQTSGITDTQYF
TRBJ1-2 | . | . | TRBV5-1 | TGCGCCAGCAGCAGGGACACCGACTACTATGGCTACACCTTC | CASSRDTDYYGYTF
TRBJ2-7 | . | TRBD1 | TRBV28 | TGTGCCAGCAGTTTAGGGACAGGGGTGTACGAGCAGTACTTC | CASSLGTGVYEQYF
TRBJ2-5 | . | TRBD2 | TRBV5-4 | TGTGCCAGCGGGACTAGCGGGGTAGAGACCCAGTACTTC | CASGTSGVETQYF
TRBJ1-6 | . | TRBD1 | TRBV6-5 | TGTGCCAGCAGTAACAGGGGTTATAATTCACCCCTCCACTTT | CASSNRGYNSPLHF
TRBJ2-6 | once | . | TRBV3-1/TRBV3-2 | TGTGCCAGCAGCCAAGAAGGGGCCGGGGCCAACGTCCTGACTTTC | CASSQEGAGANVLTF